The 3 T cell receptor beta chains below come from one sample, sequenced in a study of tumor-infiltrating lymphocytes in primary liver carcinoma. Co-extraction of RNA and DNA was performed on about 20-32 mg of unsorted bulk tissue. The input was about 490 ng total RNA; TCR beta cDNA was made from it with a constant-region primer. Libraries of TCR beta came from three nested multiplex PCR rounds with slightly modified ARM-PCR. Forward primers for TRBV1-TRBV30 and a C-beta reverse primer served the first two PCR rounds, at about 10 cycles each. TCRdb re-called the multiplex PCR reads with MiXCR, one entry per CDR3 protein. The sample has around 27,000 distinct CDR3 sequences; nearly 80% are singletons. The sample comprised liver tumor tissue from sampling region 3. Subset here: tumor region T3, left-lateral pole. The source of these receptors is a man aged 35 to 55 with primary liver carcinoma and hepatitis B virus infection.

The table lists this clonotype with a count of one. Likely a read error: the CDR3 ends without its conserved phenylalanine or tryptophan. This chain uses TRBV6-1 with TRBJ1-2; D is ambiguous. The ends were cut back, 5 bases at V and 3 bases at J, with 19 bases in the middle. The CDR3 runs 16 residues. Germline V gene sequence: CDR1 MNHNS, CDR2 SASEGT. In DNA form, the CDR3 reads TGTGCCAGCAGTAACGGTGTCGGCAGACCTGACTATGGCTACACCCTC. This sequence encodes CASSNGVGRPDYGYTL.

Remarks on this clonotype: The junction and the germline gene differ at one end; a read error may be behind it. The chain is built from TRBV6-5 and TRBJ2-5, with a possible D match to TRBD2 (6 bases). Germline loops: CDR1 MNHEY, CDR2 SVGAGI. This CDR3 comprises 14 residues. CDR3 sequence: CTISYGGIQETQYF. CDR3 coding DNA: TGTACCATCAGTTACGGAGGGATCCAAGAGACCCAGTATTTC.

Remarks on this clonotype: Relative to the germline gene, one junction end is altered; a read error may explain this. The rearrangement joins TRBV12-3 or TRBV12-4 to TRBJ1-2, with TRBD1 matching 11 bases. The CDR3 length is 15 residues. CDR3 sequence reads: CASCLGTGGGYGYTF. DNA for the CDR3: TGTGCCAGCTGTTTGGGGACAGGGGGGGGGTATGGCTACACATTC.